Below are 32 T cell receptor beta chains sequenced from a single sample in a study of shared clonotypes between healthy human individuals (dated by TCRdb to between 2020 and 2021). Preparation of the library involved the immunoSEQ multiplex PCR assay. TCRdb holds this immuneACCESS table with in-frame rearrangements only. Some clones are missing; in checked studies, unresolved V genes explain under half, and the rest has no known cause. The sample table holds hundreds of thousands of clones, of which 70% to 80% were seen once. The top ten clones comprise around 14% of the sample. Source material: PBMCs. These receptor sequences come from a woman aged 40 to 50 in good health. Some clones in this sample may be carry-over from other donors' samples.

This chain joins TRBV5-4 and TRBJ2-7; perhaps D is TRBD1 or TRBD2 (5 bases each). CDR1 and CDR2 from the germline V gene are SGHNT and YYREEE (reference sequence). V was cut by 4 bases and J by 6 bases, with 11 bases left in between. The CDR3 has 12 amino acids. The CDR3 reads CASSLVGAEQYF. Written as DNA, the CDR3 is TGTGCCAGCAGCCTCGTCGGGGCCGAGCAGTACTTC.

The CDR3 region is CASSSGQGGTGELFF. The CDR3 nucleotides read TGTGCCAGCAGCTCAGGACAGGGAGGCACCGGGGAGCTGTTTTTT. The gene calls are TRBV7-3 and TRBJ2-2; 8 bases map to TRBD1. Germline trimming cut 4 bases from V and 4 bases from J; bases unmatched to any gene: 5. CDR1 is SGHTA and CDR2 is FQGTGA in the germline V gene. This CDR3 is built from 15 residues.

The V and J genes are TRBV10-3 and TRBJ2-1; 9 bases map to TRBD2. The germline gives CDR1 ENHRY, CDR2 SYGVKD. This CDR3 region has 13 residues. With 10 bases clipped from V and 7 bases from J, the junction kept 8 bases outside the gene matches. As DNA, the CDR3 is TGTGCCACCGTAGCGGGAGAAGGGAATGAGCAGTTCTTC. This codes for CATVAGEGNEQFF.

The chain uses TRBV7-9 and TRBJ2-4, with D unclear. The germline V gene encodes CDR1 SEHNR and CDR2 FQNEAQ (reference sequence). V shed 8 bases and J shed 9 bases, with 17 bases lying between them. This CDR3 contains 13 residues. The CDR3 nucleotides are TGTGCCAGCGAGGCGGATACCTTCAGCATTCAGTACTTC. Protein sequence: CASEADTFSIQYF.

The genes are TRBV5-1 and TRBJ2-7; maybe TRBD1 (6 bases). Germline CDR1 reads SGHRS; CDR2 reads YFSETQ. V dropped 4 bases and J dropped 2 bases, with 16 bases sitting between them. CDR3 size: 15 residues. The CDR3 bases are TGCGCCAGCAGCGAATCCGTGGGGGCCACCTACGAGCAGTACTTC. Its protein is CASSESVGATYEQYF.

This chain joins TRBV7-6 and TRBJ2-5; D might be TRBD1 or TRBD2, each matching 5 bases. The length of the CDR3 is 13 residues. The germline V and J ends were trimmed by 5 bases and 2 bases, with 9 bases remaining between them. CDR1 and CDR2 from the germline V gene are SGHVS and FNYEAQ. CDR3 residues: CASSPWGQETQYF. CDR3 coding DNA: TGTGCCAGCAGCCCCTGGGGGCAAGAGACCCAGTACTTC.

This clone was found many times. The V call is TRBV5-1, the J call TRBJ2-3; 13 bases line up with TRBD2. The CDR3 spans 16 residues. CDR1 is SGHRS, CDR2 YFSETQ, per germline. The ends lost 4 bases at V and 6 bases at J; junction bases unmatched: 8. The CDR3 nucleotides are TGCGCCAGCAGCCGGACTAGCGGGAGTTCTGGTGATACGCAGTATTTT. It translates to CASSRTSGSSGDTQYF. Full variable domain (missing parts from reference TRBV5-1 and TRBJ2-3): KAGVTQTPRYLIKTRGQQVTLSCSPISGHRSVSWYQQTPGQGLQFLFEYFSETQRNKGNFPGRFSGRQFSNSRSEMNVSTLELGDSALYLCASSRTSGSSGDTQYFGPGTRLTVL.

This clone was counted at least ten times. The chain employs TRBV2 and TRBJ1-3; D not resolved. This CDR3 region has 15 residues. Germline V gives CDR1 SNHLY, CDR2 FYNNEI. Deletions cut 4 bases from V and 4 bases from J, with 14 bases between. This CDR3 is CASSGGSREGNTIYF. In DNA form, the CDR3 reads TGTGCCAGCAGTGGTGGCAGTCGGGAAGGAAACACCATATATTTT.

This clone was observed a few times. The rearrangement joins TRBV14 to TRBJ2-7, with a possible D match to TRBD2 (5 bases). The V end lost 4 bases, the J end lost 4 bases, and 14 bases lay between the germline ends. The CDR3 extends over 14 amino acids. Germline V gene sequence: CDR1 SGHDN, CDR2 FVKESK. CDR3 coding DNA: TGTGCCAGCAGCCGCGGGCCAGTTACGTACGAGCAGTACTTC. It yields the protein CASSRGPVTYEQYF.

The chain is built from TRBV5-1 and TRBJ2-7, with TRBD1 matching over 7 bases. The CDR3 has 14 residues. CDR1 and CDR2 from the germline V gene are SGHRS and YFSETQ. J gave up 3 bases and V 3 bases, and 6 bases lay outside the gene matches. CDR3 DNA: TGCGCCAGCAGCTCGGGACAGAACTACTACGAGCAGTACTTC. Translating gives CASSSGQNYYEQYF.

Only one count was recorded for this clone. The chain is built from TRBV5-1 and TRBJ2-3; D is ambiguous. Germline V gene data show CDR1 as SGHRS and CDR2 as YFSETQ. The CDR3 is 12 amino acids. V lost 1 base and J 2 bases, leaving 2 bases between the germline ends. The CDR3 sequence: CASSLLTDTQYF. The DNA of the CDR3 is TGCGCCAGCAGCTTGCTCACAGATACGCAGTATTTT.

The chain uses TRBV23-1 and TRBJ2-3, with 11 bases lining up with TRBD1. TRBV23-1 is filed as an ORF, its function uncertain. V lost 4 bases and J lost 1; bases outside the gene matches: 16. The CDR3 length is 20 residues. The CDR3 sequence: CASSRLGTGGPRVGTDTQYF. CDR3 bases: TGCGCCAGCAGTCGCCTCGGGACAGGGGGTCCACGCGTTGGCACAGATACGCAGTATTTT.

V usage is TRBV9 and J usage is TRBJ2-1, with 13 bases lining up with TRBD2. The CDR3 is made up of 22 amino acids. The J segment lost 0 bases and the V segment lost 0 bases, leaving 15 bases of the junction unmatched. Germline V gives CDR1 SGDLS, CDR2 YYNGEE. The CDR3 nucleotides are TGTGCCAGCAGCGTAGGGCAAAGAGACGGGACTAGCGGGATAAGCTCCTACAATGAGCAGTTCTTC. Encoded protein: CASSVGQRDGTSGISSYNEQFF.

V and J are TRBV7-8 and TRBJ2-2, with D possibly matching TRBD2 (6 bases). CDR1 is SGHVS, CDR2 FQNEAQ, per germline. The V end was cut by 2 bases, the J end by 6 bases, with 16 bases between. CDR3 size: 16 residues. As DNA, the CDR3 is TGTGCCAGCAGCTTACCCCCGGGACTCGCGGCCGGGGAGCTGTTTTTT. Translated: CASSLPPGLAAGELFF.

This chain connects TRBV18 to TRBJ2-7; D is undetermined. Per the germline V gene, CDR1 is KGHSH and CDR2 is LQKENI. Trimming shortened V by 0 bases and J by 6 bases, and 12 bases separated the two germline ends. This CDR3 comprises 14 residues. The CDR3 loop is CASSPPFDSLEQYF. DNA of the CDR3: TGTGCCAGCTCACCACCGTTCGATAGCCTCGAGCAGTACTTC.

This clone appeared many times. V usage is TRBV6-1 and J usage is TRBJ2-7; 8 bases agree with TRBD1. This CDR3 has 15 residues. After removal of 2 bases from V and 0 bases from J, the junction contained 3 bases not matched to a gene. The germline CDR1 and CDR2 sequences are MNHNS and SASEGT. The CDR3 protein is CASSESTGGSYEQYF. The CDR3 nucleotides are TGTGCCAGCAGTGAAAGTACAGGGGGCTCCTACGAGCAGTACTTC.

The chain combines TRBV11-2 with TRBJ2-7, with D maybe TRBD2 (5 bases). The CDR3 consists of 14 residues. V lost 2 bases and J 3 bases, leaving 11 bases between the germline ends. Germline CDR1 and CDR2: SGHAT and FQNNGV. CDR3 protein: CASSLSPGNYEQYF. In DNA form, the CDR3 reads TGTGCCAGCAGCTTATCCCCCGGGAACTACGAGCAGTACTTC.

This clone occurred a few times. The gene calls are TRBV4-3 and TRBJ2-4; D is unresolved. This CDR3 is built from 13 residues. Germline CDR1 and CDR2: LGHNA and YSLEER. V shed 1 base and J shed 6 bases, with 7 bases lying between them. DNA of the CDR3: TGCGCCAGCAGCCAAGGGGTGGGAAACATTCAGTACTTC. Translated, it gives CASSQGVGNIQYF.

The chain joins TRBV19 to TRBJ1-2; maybe TRBD1 (6 bases). Germline CDR1 LNHDA, CDR2 SQIVND (reference sequence). The V end was cut by 3 bases, the J end by 4 bases, with 12 bases between. The CDR3 has 14 amino acids. The CDR3 sequence is CASSIGGSSYGYTF. DNA of the CDR3: TGTGCCAGTAGTATCGGGGGCAGCTCCTATGGCTACACCTTC.

The J gene is TRBJ1-6, the V gene TRBV7-8; tentatively, D is TRBD1 (6 bases). The CDR3 is 16 amino acids. Per the germline V gene, CDR1 is SGHVS and CDR2 is FQNEAQ. The V end was cut by 2 bases, the J end by 7 bases, with 15 bases between. As DNA, the CDR3 is TGTGCCAGCAGCTTATTTGGGACAAGGTCCAATTCACCCCTCCACTTT. Translated, it gives CASSLFGTRSNSPLHF.

In its sample, this clone is medium-sized. The chain recombines TRBV6-1 with TRBJ2-5; D not certain. This CDR3 has 14 amino acids. Germline-derived CDR1 and CDR2 are MNHNS and SASEGT. Trimming took 4 bases from V and 2 from J, leaving 11 bases between them. This CDR3 is CASSVKEEQETQYF. The CDR3 bases are TGTGCCAGCAGTGTAAAAGAAGAACAAGAGACCCAGTACTTC.

As concerns this clone: Other nucleotide sequences from this sample produce the same CDR3. The rearrangement links TRBV18 to TRBJ2-7; TRBD2 might be the D (6 bases). Germline V lookup: CDR1 KGHSH, CDR2 LQKENI. The CDR3 runs 14 residues. Trimming took 3 bases from V and 2 from J, leaving 11 bases between them. CDR3 nucleotide sequence: TGTGCCAGCTCACCCCCGGGACTTCCCTACGAGCAGTACTTC. Amino acid sequence: CASSPPGLPYEQYF.

The rearrangement links TRBV11-3 to TRBJ2-1, with TRBD2 matching 11 bases. This CDR3 has 18 amino acids. V gave up 2 bases and J gave up 4 bases; unmatched junction bases: 10. Germline assignment: CDR1 SGHNT and CDR2 YENEEA. The CDR3 DNA reads TGTGCCAGCAGCTTACCCCTAGCGGGAGGCCCCTCTTACAATGAGCAGTTCTTC. This codes for CASSLPLAGGPSYNEQFF.

This chain uses TRBV5-1 with TRBJ2-5; D gene ambiguous. CDR1 and CDR2 (germline): SGHRS, YFSETQ. With 7 bases removed from V and 3 bases from J, the gap between germline ends came to 16 bases. CDR3 size: 14 residues. The CDR3 spells CASATPGSEETQYF. For the CDR3, the DNA is TGCGCCAGCGCCACTCCTGGGTCAGAAGAGACCCAGTACTTC.

A single count supports this clone. The V call is TRBV9, the J call TRBJ2-3, with 9 bases identical to TRBD2. V gave up 0 bases and J gave up 3 bases; unmatched junction bases: 5. The CDR3 length is 16 residues. Germline loops: CDR1 SGDLS, CDR2 YYNGEE. The CDR3 sequence is CASSVGAGGPTDTQYF. Here the CDR3 DNA reads TGTGCCAGCAGCGTAGGGGCGGGAGGGCCGACAGATACGCAGTATTTT. The full variable domain, its missing parts supplied by reference TRBV9 and TRBJ2-3, is DSGVTQTPKHLITATGQRVTLRCSPRSGDLSVYWYQQSLDQGLQFLIQYYNGEERAKGNILERFSAQQFPDLHSELNLSSLELGDSALYFCASSVGAGGPTDTQYFGPGTRLTVL.

The genes are TRBV27 and TRBJ2-5; weak D call: TRBD1 (5 bases). The J call is doubtful: the DNA matches TRBJ2-7 better. Germline V gene sequence: CDR1 MNHEY, CDR2 SMNVEV (reference sequence). The CDR3 runs 14 residues. CDR3 loop: CASSPKKGVNEQYF. As DNA, the CDR3 is TGTGCCAGCAGTCCGAAGAAAGGGGTGAACGAGCAGTACTTC.

Only a few counts were recorded for this clone. This same CDR3 is encoded by further DNA sequences in the sample. The rearrangement links TRBV19 to TRBJ2-7; tentatively, D is TRBD1 (5 bases). The CDR3 loop spans 14 amino acids. V was trimmed by 1 base and J by 2 bases, leaving 9 bases between them. Germline V CDR1 and CDR2: LNHDA, SQIVND (reference sequence). The CDR3 coding sequence is TGTGCCAGTAGTATAGGAGGCAGGGCCTACGAGCAGTACTTC. It is translated as CASSIGGRAYEQYF.

The chain has TRBV18 and TRBJ2-5, with 8 bases that match TRBD2. J was trimmed by 5 bases and V by 6 bases; bases with no gene match: 17. The CDR3 spans 17 residues. The V gene's germline CDR1 is KGHSH and CDR2 LQKENI. The CDR3 here is CASSQVVAGGGPETQYF. CDR3 nucleotides: TGTGCCAGCTCGCAGGTGGTGGCGGGAGGAGGCCCGGAGACCCAGTACTTC. Variable domain in full (rest from reference TRBV18 and TRBJ2-5): NAGVMQNPRHLVRRRGQEARLRCSPMKGHSHVYWYRQLPEEGLKFMVYLQKENIIDESGMPKERFSAEFPKEGPSILRIQQVVRGDSAAYFCASSQVVAGGGPETQYFGPGTRLLVL.

Regarding this clone: The junction differs from germline at one of its ends, possibly a read error. The sample holds other DNA sequences that translate to the same CDR3. The genes are TRBV9 and TRBJ2-2; D is possibly TRBD1 (6 bases). The CDR3 contains 14 residues. Germline-derived CDR1 and CDR2 are SGDLS and YYNGEE. CDR3 nucleotides: TGTGCCAGCAGCGTACCAGGGGACACCGGGGAGCTGTTCTTT. Protein: CASSVPGDTGELFF.

The chain links TRBV7-8 to TRBJ1-3, with TRBD1 as a possible D gene (5 bases). CDR1 is SGHVS and CDR2 is FQNEAQ in the germline V gene. Trimming cost V 6 bases and J 8 bases, with 11 bases left between them. CDR3 length equals 12 residues. In DNA, the CDR3 is TGTGCCAGCAGGTTGACGGGGGACACCATATATTTT. Amino acids: CASRLTGDTIYF.

The chain couples TRBV5-8 to TRBJ2-5, with 14 bases aligning to TRBD2. Germline CDR1 reads SGHTS; CDR2 reads YDEGEE. J gave up 5 bases and V 9 bases, and 12 bases lay outside the gene matches. The CDR3 loop spans 16 amino acids. The CDR3 DNA sequence: TGTGCCACCCCAAGACTAGCGGGAGGGCCGTTGGAGACCCAGTACTTC. Its translation: CATPRLAGGPLETQYF.

The chain has TRBV11-2 and TRBJ1-3, with 11 nucleotides matching TRBD1. The CDR3 runs 17 residues. Germline V gene data show CDR1 as SGHAT and CDR2 as FQNNGV. Losses at the gene ends were 7 bases for V and 1 base for J; bases not matched to a gene: 9. The CDR3, as DNA: TGTGCCAGCACCCCCGGGACAGGGGGTTCTTCTGGAAACACCATATATTTT. Translating it yields CASTPGTGGSSGNTIYF.